A selection of T cell receptor beta chains follows, all from one sample in a study of blood T cell repertoires in COVID-19. The data were produced by immunoSEQ multiplex PCR, yet TCRdb's version contains in-frame clones alone and is incomplete. This table holds approximately 150,000 clones, around 90% found once. Input material: peripheral blood. These receptors all stem from a human donor in a cohort sampled during active COVID-19. The CDR3 runs from the conserved cysteine through the conserved F or W. The size field is filled for only some rows; it gives once, few, many or a size class.

abundance	v_gene	j_gene	CDR3aa
.	TRBV14	TRBJ1-3	CASSPVLSGNTIYF
.	TRBV5-5	TRBJ1-3	CASSLTGQGNTIYF
.	TRBV29-1	TRBJ1-2	CSVGSGLIGYTF
.	TRBV30	TRBJ1-2	CAWVRDRLNYGYTF
.	TRBV7-2	TRBJ2-6	CASSLGLPGAGANVLTF
.	TRBV5-1	TRBJ2-7	CASSPDSTYEQYF
.	TRBV9	TRBJ2-3	CASSPEGLDPDTQYF
.	TRBV7-8	TRBJ1-2	CASSQKKSSTGGIHGYTF
once	TRBV18	TRBJ2-5	CASSPSFLAGYQETQYF
.	TRBV5-6	TRBJ1-4	CASSSDRRNEKLFF